Below are 4 T cell receptor beta chains sequenced from a single sample in a study of memory B cells and T cells in multiple sclerosis. The protocol was immunoSEQ multiplex PCR, while the TCRdb copy is restricted to in-frame clones and leaves out a portion. The sample includes around 12,000 clones, 70% to 90% seen only once; the top ten take 2.5% to 3.5%. Stimulus-free culture yielded autoproliferating CFSE-dim and non-proliferating CFSE-high T cells, each sequenced separately. Cultures began with fewer than 5.5x10^7 CFSE-labeled PBMCs, unstimulated for more than 6 days, with replicate wells pooled. No antigens are known for them. Sequencing was done on a sample of PBMCs from blood kept in culture. The receptors shown here come from a human donor with multiple sclerosis.

The chain is built from TRBV5-1 and TRBJ1-4, with TRBD1 matching 8 bases. Germline V gives CDR1 SGHRS, CDR2 YFSETQ. The junction had 8 bases not matched to a gene; V was cut back by 5 bases and J by 8 bases. The CDR3 extends over 14 amino acids. The CDR3 nucleotides read TGCGCCAGCAGGCCCGACAGGGGATGGGAAAAACTGTTTTTT. Protein product: CASRPDRGWEKLFF.

The chain joins TRBV4-3 to TRBJ2-7; TRBD2 is a possible D gene (5 bases). V gave up 1 base and J gave up 0 bases, with 10 bases separating them. CDR1 is LGHNA, CDR2 YSLEER, per germline. This CDR3 region has 15 residues. CDR3 DNA: TGCGCCAGCAGCCAAGGGACTGCATACTCCTACGAGCAGTACTTC. Residues: CASSQGTAYSYEQYF.

The J gene is TRBJ2-7, the V gene TRBV5-1; D is uncertain. Germline CDR1 and CDR2: SGHRS and YFSETQ. This CDR3 region has 14 residues. The germline V and J ends were trimmed by 0 bases and 2 bases, with 9 bases remaining between them. The CDR3 loop is CASSLDGATYEQYF. The CDR3 bases are TGCGCCAGCAGCTTGGATGGCGCTACCTACGAGCAGTACTTC.

The rearrangement uses TRBV4-1 and TRBJ1-4, with 7 bases lining up with TRBD1. The CDR3 covers 17 residues. Germline V gene sequence: CDR1 MGHRA, CDR2 YSYEKL. The ends lost 2 bases at V and 5 bases at J; junction bases unmatched: 11. In nucleotides, the CDR3 is TGCGCCAGCAGCCAAATTAGTGGAAGACAGGGAAATGAAAAACTGTTTTTT. This translates into CASSQISGRQGNEKLFF.